Included here is one T cell receptor (beta chain) sequence, with context. Its cognate antigen has yet to be identified. The input lacks base qualities; no much larger clone sits a single base away. According to the study, the label for this sample's treatment or condition signals: about 20 received Ad26.COV2.S at low or high dose, single or two shots; roughly 5 received placebo; per-sample allocation not given. Repertoires of vaccine and placebo recipients were sequenced from samples taken on day 63 after the first injection. In Cohort 1b, 25 to 30 adults aged 18-55 years were enrolled at a single site in Boston, USA, between 29 July and 7 August 2020. Ad26.COV2.S consisted of a replication-incompetent adenovirus type 26 vector by which a prefusion-stabilized SARS-CoV-2 spike protein from the original Wuhan strain was expressed. The CDR3 has 16 amino acids, counting the end cysteine and phenylalanine. The entry retains the CDR3 DNA only, 48 bases that are in frame from base 1. From the germline V gene, CDR1 is SGHTA and CDR2 is FQGNSA. Cut back by 6 bases and 1 base, the V and J ends lie 18 bases apart.

TCRbeta CDR3 regions were sequenced with the immunoSEQ Assay. After extraction, genomic DNA underwent amplification by bias-controlled multiplex PCR, followed by high-throughput sequencing. Per the original workflow: To quantify the absolute abundance of every unique TCRbeta CDR3 region, sequences were collapsed and filtered. T cell fraction was estimated by normalizing TCRbeta template counts to usable DNA, with usable DNA measured through amplification of reference genes found in all nucleated cells. Repertoire TCRs were annotated as SARS-CoV-2-specific when V gene, CDR3 amino acid sequence and J gene were exactly matched to a known reactive TCR set. The reference SARS-CoV-2 TCR set was obtained from MIRA and was filtered for enrichment in COVID-19-positive ImmuneCODE repertoires, whereby public or cross-reactive TCRs were removed. Based on the MIRA antigens, annotated TCRs were further analysed at the level of specific ORF or position within ORF. Depth was the summed frequency of annotated unique rearrangements, while breadth was defined as annotated unique rearrangements over total unique productive rearrangements. Two-sided Wilcoxon rank-sum tests were used to compare TCR breadth between groups. The table was pulled from immuneACCESS by TCRdb, which kept in-frame rearrangements only. Such tables lose some clones; where checked, under half of the loss comes from unresolved V genes, and the rest has no known cause. V, J and clone size reflect that table, while D and trimming were determined from the DNA. The sample yields 440,000 or so clones; roughly 91% were counted once. Under 4.5% of the sample rests with the top ten.

The sample is drawn from a study of Ad26.COV2.S vaccination and SARS-CoV-2 variants (dated by TCRdb to 2020 to 2022). With regard to the full study: Vaccine-arm donors came from COV1001, a multicentre, randomized, double-blind, placebo-controlled phase I-IIa trial of Ad26.COV2.S in healthy adults. Ad26.COV2.S was given intramuscularly at 5x10^10 or 1x10^11 viral particles, as a single shot or as two shots 56 days apart. TCRbeta repertoire sequencing served as the tool for gauging how specific and how broad the SARS-CoV-2-reactive T cell receptors were following Ad26.COV2.S vaccination. The TCR-sequenced set comprised approximately 32 samples: approximately 19 Ad26.COV2.S vaccine recipients, 5 placebo recipients and 8 SARS-CoV-2 convalescent individuals. Trial participants were randomized into five groups of five: low-dose or high-dose Ad26.COV2.S given once or twice, or placebo on both occasions. Blinding of investigators to trial group allocation was maintained during experiments and outcome assessment.

The investigation overall reported the following: After vaccination, substantial breadth of spike-specific CD8+ and CD4+ T cell responses was reported. The study was not powered for comparison of responses between vaccine doses or regimens. Non-spike TCR breadth was comparable between vaccine and placebo recipients, consistent with the vaccine containing only spike. Compared with placebo recipients, Ad26.COV2.S recipients showed higher spike-specific TCR breadth (P = 0.0014). It was noted by the authors that total T cell responses may have been underestimated by the TCR breadth and depth analyses.

The TCR sequence derives from a person between 18 and 60 years old who received the Ad26.COV2.S COVID-19 vaccine or a placebo. The sample was peripheral blood, taken in a trial of Ad26.COV2.S vaccine versus placebo. The chain is encoded by TRBV7-2 joined to TRBJ2-5, with the D call tentatively TRBD1 or TRBD2, each fitting 5 bases. The CDR3 has the sequence CASSRRWGSGQETQYF. In nucleotides, the sequence is TGTGCCAGCAGTCGCCGATGGGGGTCAGGCCAAGAGACCCAGTACTTC.